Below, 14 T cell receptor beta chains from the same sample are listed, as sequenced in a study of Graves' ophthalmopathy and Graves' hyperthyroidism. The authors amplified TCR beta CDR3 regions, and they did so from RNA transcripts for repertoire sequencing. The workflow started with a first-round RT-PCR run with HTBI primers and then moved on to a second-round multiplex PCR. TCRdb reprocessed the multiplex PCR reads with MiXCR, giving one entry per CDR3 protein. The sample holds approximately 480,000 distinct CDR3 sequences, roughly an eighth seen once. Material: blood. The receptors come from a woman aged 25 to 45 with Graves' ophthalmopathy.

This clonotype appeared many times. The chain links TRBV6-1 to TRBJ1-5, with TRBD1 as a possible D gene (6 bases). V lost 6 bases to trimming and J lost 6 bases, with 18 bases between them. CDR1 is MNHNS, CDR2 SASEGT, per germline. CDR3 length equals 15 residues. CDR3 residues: CASRSGQGPSQPQHF. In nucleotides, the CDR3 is TGTGCCAGCAGGTCTGGTCAGGGGCCCTCTCAGCCCCAGCATTTT.

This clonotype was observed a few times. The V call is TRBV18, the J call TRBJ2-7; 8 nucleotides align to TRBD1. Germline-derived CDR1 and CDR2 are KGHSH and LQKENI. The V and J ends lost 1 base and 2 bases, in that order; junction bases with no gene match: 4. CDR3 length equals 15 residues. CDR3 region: CASSPRDRQPYEQYF. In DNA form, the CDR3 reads TGTGCCAGCTCACCACGGGACAGGCAACCCTACGAGCAGTACTTC.

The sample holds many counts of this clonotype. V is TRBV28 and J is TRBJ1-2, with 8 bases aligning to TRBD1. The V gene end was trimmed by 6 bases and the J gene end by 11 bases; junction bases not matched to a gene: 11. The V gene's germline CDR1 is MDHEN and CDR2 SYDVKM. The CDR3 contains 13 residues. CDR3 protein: CASRPPPTGEYTF. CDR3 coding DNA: TGTGCCAGCAGACCCCCACCGACAGGGGAGTACACCTTC.

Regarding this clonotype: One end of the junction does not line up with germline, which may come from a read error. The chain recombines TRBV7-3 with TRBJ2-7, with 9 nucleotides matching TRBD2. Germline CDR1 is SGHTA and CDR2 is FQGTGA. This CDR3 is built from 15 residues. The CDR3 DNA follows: TGTGCCAGCAGTGCGGGGGGGGGTCTCCAAGAGACCCAGTGCTTC. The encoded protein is CASSAGGGLQETQCF.

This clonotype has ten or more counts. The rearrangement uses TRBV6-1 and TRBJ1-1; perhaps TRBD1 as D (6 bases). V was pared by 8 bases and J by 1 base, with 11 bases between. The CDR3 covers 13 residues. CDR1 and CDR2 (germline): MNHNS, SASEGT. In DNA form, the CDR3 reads TGTGCCAGCCTGGGGGGCGCGAACACTGAAGCTTTCTTT. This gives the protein CASLGGANTEAFF.

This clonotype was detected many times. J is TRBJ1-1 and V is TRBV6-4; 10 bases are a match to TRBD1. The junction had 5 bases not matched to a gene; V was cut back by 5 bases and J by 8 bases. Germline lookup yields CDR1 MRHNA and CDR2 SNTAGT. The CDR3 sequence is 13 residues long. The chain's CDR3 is CASSPGQGVEAFF. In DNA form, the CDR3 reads TGTGCCAGCAGTCCCGGACAGGGGGTCGAAGCTTTCTTT.

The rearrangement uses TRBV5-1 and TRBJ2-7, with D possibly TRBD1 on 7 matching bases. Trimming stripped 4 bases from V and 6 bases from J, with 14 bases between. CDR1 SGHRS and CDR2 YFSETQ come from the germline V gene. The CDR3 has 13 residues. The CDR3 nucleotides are TGCGCCAGCAGCCCGGGGGACAGCGTCGAGCAGTACTTC. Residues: CASSPGDSVEQYF.

CDR3 bases: TGTGCCAGCAGTTTTCAGAAGCCTAACTATGGCTACACCTTC. This codes for CASSFQKPNYGYTF. The V call is TRBV12-3 or TRBV12-4, the J call TRBJ1-2; D is ambiguous. The CDR3 extends over 14 amino acids. V lost 3 bases and J 0 bases, leaving 8 bases between the germline ends.

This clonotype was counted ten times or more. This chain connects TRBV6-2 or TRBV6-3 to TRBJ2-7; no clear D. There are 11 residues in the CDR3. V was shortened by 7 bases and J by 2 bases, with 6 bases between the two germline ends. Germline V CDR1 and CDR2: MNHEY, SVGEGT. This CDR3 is CASISAYEQYF. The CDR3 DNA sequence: TGTGCCAGCATCAGTGCCTACGAGCAGTACTTC.

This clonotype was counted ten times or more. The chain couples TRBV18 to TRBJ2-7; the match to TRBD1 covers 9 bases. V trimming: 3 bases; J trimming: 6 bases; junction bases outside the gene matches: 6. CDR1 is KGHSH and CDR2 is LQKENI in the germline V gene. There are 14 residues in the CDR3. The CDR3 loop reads CASSPPLTGGEQYF. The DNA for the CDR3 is TGTGCCAGCTCACCCCCGTTGACAGGGGGCGAGCAGTACTTC.

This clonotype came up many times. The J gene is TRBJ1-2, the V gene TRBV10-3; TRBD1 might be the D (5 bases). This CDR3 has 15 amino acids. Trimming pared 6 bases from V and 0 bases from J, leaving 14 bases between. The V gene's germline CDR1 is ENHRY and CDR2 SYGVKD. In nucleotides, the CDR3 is TGTGCCATCAGCCCAAACCGGGGGACTAACTATGGCTACACCTTC. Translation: CAISPNRGTNYGYTF.

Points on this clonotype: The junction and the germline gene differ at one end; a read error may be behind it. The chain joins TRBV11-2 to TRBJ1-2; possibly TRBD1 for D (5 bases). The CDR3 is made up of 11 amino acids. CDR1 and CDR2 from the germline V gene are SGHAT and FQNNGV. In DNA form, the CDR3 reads TGTGCCAGCAGCTCGAATTGGGGCTACAGCTTC. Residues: CASSSNWGYSF.

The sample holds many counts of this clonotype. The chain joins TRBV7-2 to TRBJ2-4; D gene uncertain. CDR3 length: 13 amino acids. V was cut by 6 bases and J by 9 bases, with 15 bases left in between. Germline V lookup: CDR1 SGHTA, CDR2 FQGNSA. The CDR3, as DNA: TGTGCCAGCAGTCCCTTGGGCTCCGGCATTCAGTACTTC. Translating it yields CASSPLGSGIQYF.

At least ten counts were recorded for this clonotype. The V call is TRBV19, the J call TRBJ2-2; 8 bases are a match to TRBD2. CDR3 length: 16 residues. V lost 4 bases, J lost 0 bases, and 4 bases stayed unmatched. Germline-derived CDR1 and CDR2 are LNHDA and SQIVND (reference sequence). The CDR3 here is CASSTGLVSNTGELFF. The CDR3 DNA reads TGTGCCAGTAGTACGGGACTAGTCTCGAACACCGGGGAGCTGTTTTTT.